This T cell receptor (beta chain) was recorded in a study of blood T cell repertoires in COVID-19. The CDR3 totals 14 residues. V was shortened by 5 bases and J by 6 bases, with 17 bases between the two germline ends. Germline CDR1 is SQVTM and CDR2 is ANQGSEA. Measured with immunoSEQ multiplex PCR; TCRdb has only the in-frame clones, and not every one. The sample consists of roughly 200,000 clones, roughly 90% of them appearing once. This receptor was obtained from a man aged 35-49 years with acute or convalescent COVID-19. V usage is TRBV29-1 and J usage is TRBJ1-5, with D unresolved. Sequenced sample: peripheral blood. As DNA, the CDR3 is TGCAGCGTTTCTCCTAGTCCGCTCGGTCAGCCCCAGCATTTT. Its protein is CSVSPSPLGQPQHF.